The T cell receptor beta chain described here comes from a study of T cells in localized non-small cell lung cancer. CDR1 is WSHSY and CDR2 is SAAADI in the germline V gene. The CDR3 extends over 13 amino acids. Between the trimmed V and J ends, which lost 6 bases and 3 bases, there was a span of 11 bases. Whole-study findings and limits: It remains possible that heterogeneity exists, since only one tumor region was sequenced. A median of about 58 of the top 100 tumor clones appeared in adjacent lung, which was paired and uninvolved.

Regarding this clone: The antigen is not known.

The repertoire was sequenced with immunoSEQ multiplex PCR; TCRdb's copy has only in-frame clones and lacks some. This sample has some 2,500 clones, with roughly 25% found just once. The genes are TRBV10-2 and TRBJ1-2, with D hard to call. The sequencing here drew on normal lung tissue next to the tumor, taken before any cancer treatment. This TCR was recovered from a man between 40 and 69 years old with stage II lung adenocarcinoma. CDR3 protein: CASSTTGDYGYTF. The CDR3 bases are TGCGCCAGCAGCACAACTGGGGACTATGGCTACACCTTC.